This entry features one T cell receptor (beta chain) sequence. Its cognate antigen is unknown. TCRdb re-called the 5' RACE reads through MiXCR, storing one row per CDR3 protein. The sample lists about 350,000 distinct CDR3 sequences, approximately 14% occurring once. The sample belongs to a study of T-cell memory formation after mild COVID-19. Background on the study: Among the donors, TCR clusters were largely specific to each donor. Broader study findings: A second wave of clones peaked on day 37, and their SARS-CoV-2 specificity went unconfirmed. The study detected some responding clones in pre-infection memory, suggesting cross-reactive memory joined. The main location of contracting CD4+ clones was CM and EM, and that of contracting CD8+ clones was EMRA.

Trimming cost V 5 bases and J 7 bases, with 13 bases left between them. From germline, CDR1 is SGHVS and CDR2 FNYEAQ. This CDR3 is built from 13 residues. The receptor comes from a man aged 18 to 29 who had mild COVID-19 (a few samples of this study predate the infection). Cell type and time point are not known. Sequenced material: PBMCs or a T cell subset sorted from them (not recorded which). The genes are TRBV7-6 and TRBJ2-3; D is undetermined. CDR3 region: CASSPPQTHTQYF. CDR3 in DNA: TGTGCCAGCAGCCCCCCCCAGACACATACGCAGTATTTT.